At least ten counts were recorded for the clone carrying this TCR beta chain. Its antigen is currently unknown. The V gene lost 3 bases and the J gene lost 5 bases, with 11 bases spanning the gap. Germline assignment: CDR1 SNHLY and CDR2 FYNNEI. The CDR3 is made up of 14 amino acids. These data are taken from a study of T cells in Graves' hyperthyroidism and ophthalmopathy. Study-level findings and limits: Most thyroid clonotypes expanded above 0.001 were also detected in blood.

For the diagnoses, clinical symptoms, serum thyroxine and TRAb, thyroid ultrasound and orbital computed tomography were used. TCR beta CDR3 region amplification was performed from RNA transcripts. Using the HTBI primer set, a first-round RT-PCR was run on the TCR CDR3. TCRdb analysed the multiplex PCR reads with MiXCR anew, one entry per CDR3 protein. The data show fewer than 900,000 distinct CDR3 sequences, with 15% to 20% seen just once and 16% held by the top ten. The sequence came from a woman aged 45-65 years with Graves' hyperthyroidism that later progressed to Graves' ophthalmopathy. The gene calls are TRBV2 and TRBJ1-5; possibly TRBD1 for D (6 bases). Sequencing used blood. CDR3 sequence: CASSEGGTHQPQHF. DNA of the CDR3: TGTGCCAGCAGTGAGGGGGGCACCCATCAGCCCCAGCATTTT.